The clone carrying this TCR beta chain has a handful of counts. Its antigen is unknown. The gene symbols are mouse symbols. The missing CDR3 end, 1 residue past where the read stops, is filled in from the germline J gene. TCRbeta CDR3 was sequenced at survey depth with template counts. Clones were sequenced by immunoSEQ multiplex PCR, and TCRdb holds only the in-frame ones, with some missing. In the table there are 4,500 or so clones, 32% of which are singletons. Germline CDR1 reads SGHND; CDR2 reads FRSKSL. CDR3 length: 15 amino acids. The V end lost 5 bases, the J end lost 0 bases, and 14 bases lay between the germline ends. The time point is: mouse harvest day 14 after allogeneic transplant. Tail vein injection delivered 10^7 T-cell-depleted bone marrow cells and 10^6 splenic CD5+ T cells. This mouse GVHD model was MHC-mismatched B6 to BALB/c, profiled day 7 or 14. The sample belongs to a study of tissue T cells after allogeneic stem cell transplantation. Study-level findings and limits: Anatomically similar tissues had similar TCR repertoires within each patient. Shared clones across patients were few; motif clustering revealed tissue-specific shared signatures.

The sequencing input was skin. This sequence was found in a female BALB/c mouse given C57BL/6 T cells with graft-versus-host disease after an allogeneic hematopoietic cell transplant. The chain uses TRBV15 and TRBJ2-7, with D perhaps TRBD1 or TRBD2 (5 bases each). This CDR3 reads CASSDPGRSSYEQYF. CDR3 DNA, as far as it was read: TGTGCCAGCAGTGATCCGGGACGGAGCTCCTATGAACAGTAC.